Shown below are 24 T cell receptor beta chains from a single sample sequenced in a study of stem cell transplantation in POMP-related autoinflammatory disease. Overall study results and limits: A trend toward lower repertoire diversity and greater clonality appeared in every analyzed T-cell subset of PRAID patients. In PRAID patients, the number of distinct TRB V-J gene pairings was restricted.

Their target antigens are unknown. TCRdb's table, derived via immunoSEQ multiplex PCR, lists solely in-frame clones and lacks some. In the table there are thousands of clones, approximately 90% of which are singletons. This specimen was CD8+ T cells from PBMCs, taken before stem cell transplantation. The source is a human donor with POMP-related autoinflammation and immune dysregulation (PRAID).

The gene calls are TRBV28 and TRBJ2-2, with D perhaps TRBD1 or TRBD2 (5 bases each). Germline values: CDR1 MDHEN, CDR2 SYDVKM. The germline V and J ends were trimmed by 3 bases and 10 bases, with 9 bases remaining between them. The CDR3 has 12 residues. CDR3 nucleotide sequence: TGTGCCAGCAGTTTGGGGGAGCAGGAGCTGTTTTTT. This gives the protein CASSLGEQELFF.

The chain couples TRBV6-1 to TRBJ2-5, with a weak D call TRBD2 (6 bases). V was shortened by 6 bases and J by 5 bases, with 19 bases between the two germline ends. There are 15 residues in the CDR3. In germline, CDR1 is MNHNS, CDR2 SASEGT. Here the CDR3 reads CASRLVELAGETQYF. CDR3 DNA: TGTGCCAGCAGATTGGTGGAACTAGCTGGGGAGACCCAGTACTTC.

V usage is TRBV28 and J usage is TRBJ2-3; tentatively, D is TRBD2 (6 bases). The CDR3 runs 13 residues. V lost 5 bases to trimming and J lost 8 bases, with 14 bases between them. From germline, CDR1 is MDHEN and CDR2 SYDVKM. The DNA for the CDR3 is TGTGCCAGCAGTCCTGGAGGGTACCGTACGCAGTATTTT. The encoded protein is CASSPGGYRTQYF. Combining the CDR3 with reference TRBV28 and TRBJ2-3 gives the whole variable domain DVKVTQSSRYLVKRTGEKVFLECVQDMDHENMFWYRQDPGLGLRLIYFSYDVKMKEKGDIPEGYSVSREKKERFSLILESASTNQTSMYLCASSPGGYRTQYFGPGTRLTVL.

This clone showed up just once. This rearrangement joins TRBV7-3 to TRBJ2-2, with TRBD1 as a possible D gene (5 bases). V was pared by 6 bases and J by 1 base, with 9 bases between. The CDR3 length is 14 residues. The germline V gene encodes CDR1 SGHTA and CDR2 FQGTGA. CDR3 amino acids: CASRPGQNTGELFF. The CDR3 nucleotides are TGTGCCAGCAGGCCTGGACAGAACACCGGGGAGCTGTTTTTT. Together with reference TRBV7-3 and TRBJ2-2, the CDR3 gives the full variable domain: GAGVSQTPSNKVTEKGKYVELRCDPISGHTALYWYRQSLGQGPEFLIYFQGTGAADDSGLPNDRFFAVRPEGSVSTLKIQRTERGDSAVYLCASRPGQNTGELFFGEGSRLTVL.

V gene TRBV13 combines with J gene TRBJ2-1; no clear D. This CDR3 has 14 amino acids. V lost 2 bases to trimming and J lost 2 bases, with 7 bases between them. Germline CDR1 is PRHDT and CDR2 is FYEKMQ (reference sequence). For the CDR3, the DNA is TGTGCCAGCAGCTTATCGCAGGCCTACAATGAGCAGTTCTTC. This sequence encodes CASSLSQAYNEQFF.

The chain couples TRBV28 to TRBJ2-7; 7 bases map to TRBD1. Trimming took 5 bases from V and 3 from J; bases not matched to a gene: 7. This CDR3 region has 14 residues. Germline V gene lookup returns CDR1 MDHEN and CDR2 SYDVKM. The CDR3 DNA follows: TGTGCCAGCAGTCGCCCGGGACAGTTCTACGAGCAGTACTTC. Translation gives CASSRPGQFYEQYF.

V gene TRBV9 combines with J gene TRBJ1-4; D may be TRBD1 (5 bases). V gave up 0 bases and J gave up 0 bases, with 6 bases separating them. The CDR3 has 15 amino acids. The germline gives CDR1 SGDLS, CDR2 YYNGEE. The CDR3 DNA is TGTGCCAGCAGCGTAGGGGGGTCAACTAATGAAAAACTGTTTTTT. Its protein is CASSVGGSTNEKLFF. Using reference TRBV9 and TRBJ1-4 for the parts outside the CDR3, the full variable domain is DSGVTQTPKHLITATGQRVTLRCSPRSGDLSVYWYQQSLDQGLQFLIQYYNGEERAKGNILERFSAQQFPDLHSELNLSSLELGDSALYFCASSVGGSTNEKLFFGSGTQLSVL.

V gene TRBV9 combines with J gene TRBJ2-3; 10 nucleotides align to TRBD2. Germline CDR1 is SGDLS and CDR2 is YYNGEE. With V trimmed by 4 bases and J by 0 bases, 2 bases remained unmatched. CDR3 length: 15 amino acids. CDR3 sequence (DNA): TGTGCCAGCAGCCCTAGCGGGAGTAGCACAGATACGCAGTATTTT. Encoded protein: CASSPSGSSTDTQYF.

The CDR3 reads CASSPAGQGRTEAFF. For the CDR3, the DNA is TGTGCCAGCAGTCCCGCAGGACAGGGACGGACTGAAGCTTTCTTT. The rearrangement links TRBV6-5 to TRBJ1-1, with TRBD1 matching over 8 bases. Trimming took 5 bases from V and 5 from J; bases not matched to a gene: 10. CDR3 size: 15 residues. Germline V CDR1 and CDR2: MNHEY, SVGAGI.

This clone was recorded only once. The chain links TRBV5-6 to TRBJ2-3; tentatively, D is TRBD1 or TRBD2 (5 bases each). The V end was cut by 0 bases, the J end by 2 bases, with 10 bases between. Per the germline V gene, CDR1 is SGHDT and CDR2 is YYEEEE. The CDR3 is 15 residues long. The CDR3 sequence: CASSLGGTHTDTQYF. CDR3 DNA: TGTGCCAGCAGCTTGGGAGGGACCCACACAGATACGCAGTATTTT.

This chain uses TRBV4-1 with TRBJ1-5; D is uncertain. Germline-derived CDR1 and CDR2 are MGHRA and YSYEKL. The ends were cut back, 4 bases at V and 0 bases at J, with 10 bases in the middle. This CDR3 is 15 amino acids long. Written as DNA, the CDR3 is TGCGCCAGCAGCCCTCAGGCTTATAGCAATCAGCCCCAGCATTTT. Residues: CASSPQAYSNQPQHF.

The sample holds one count of this clone. This sequence joins TRBV4-1 and TRBJ2-3; 7 nucleotides line up with TRBD2. Germline V CDR1 and CDR2: MGHRA, YSYEKL. The CDR3 is made up of 20 amino acids. The ends lost 0 bases at V and 2 bases at J; junction bases unmatched: 17. CDR3 protein: CASSQDSLAASGRNTDTQYF. DNA for the CDR3: TGCGCCAGCAGCCAAGATTCCCTAGCGGCTTCCGGGAGGAACACAGATACGCAGTATTTT.

The V and J genes are TRBV29-1 and TRBJ2-3; D gene uncertain. The germline V gene encodes CDR1 SQVTM and CDR2 ANQGSEA. The CDR3 spans 15 residues. The V end was cut by 4 bases, the J end by 2 bases, with 16 bases between. CDR3 region: CSVGVRSFFTDTQYF. The CDR3 DNA reads TGCAGCGTTGGGGTGCGGAGCTTTTTCACAGATACGCAGTATTTT.

This clone was observed once. This rearrangement joins TRBV6-1 to TRBJ2-7, with TRBD2 matching over 12 bases. CDR1 and CDR2 (germline): MNHNS, SASEGT. This CDR3 comprises 15 residues. The V gene end was trimmed by 5 bases and the J gene end by 2 bases; junction bases not matched to a gene: 4. The CDR3 loop is CASSTRTSGAYEQYF. CDR3 nucleotides: TGTGCCAGCAGTACTCGGACTAGCGGGGCCTACGAGCAGTACTTC.

This clone was detected only once. The CDR3 DNA is TGTGCCAGCAGTACGCTTCAGCGGACCTCCACAGATACGCAGTATTTT. Its protein is CASSTLQRTSTDTQYF. J is TRBJ2-3 and V is TRBV28, with D possibly matching TRBD2 (5 bases). Germline V gene lookup returns CDR1 MDHEN and CDR2 SYDVKM. V was pared by 5 bases and J by 2 bases, with 17 bases between. CDR3 length: 16 residues.

The rearrangement links TRBV13 to TRBJ2-7; 11 nucleotides match TRBD2. V trimming: 2 bases; J trimming: 4 bases; junction bases outside the gene matches: 16. The CDR3 has 19 amino acids. Germline CDR1 PRHDT, CDR2 FYEKMQ (reference sequence). This CDR3 reads CASSLRVSTSGGKGYEQYF. The CDR3 bases are TGTGCCAGCAGCTTAAGGGTTAGTACTAGCGGGGGTAAAGGATACGAGCAGTACTTC. The variable domain in full, completed from reference TRBV13 and TRBJ2-7, reads AAGVIQSPRHLIKEKRETATLKCYPIPRHDTVYWYQQGPGQDPQFLISFYEKMQSDKGSIPDRFSAQQFSDYHSELNMSSLELGDSALYFCASSLRVSTSGGKGYEQYFGPGTRLTVT.

This chain joins TRBV5-1 and TRBJ1-4; possible D gene TRBD1, 6 bases. CDR1 is SGHRS and CDR2 is YFSETQ in the germline V gene. CDR3 length equals 15 residues. The ends were cut back, 0 bases at V and 4 bases at J, with 10 bases in the middle. The CDR3 DNA is TGCGCCAGCAGCTTGGGGACAGCGCTTAATGAAAAACTGTTTTTT. Its protein is CASSLGTALNEKLFF.

V and J are TRBV4-1 and TRBJ2-1, with D possibly matching TRBD2 (6 bases). The germline gives CDR1 MGHRA, CDR2 YSYEKL. The CDR3 has 18 residues. The V and J ends lost 2 bases and 0 bases respectively, with 17 bases between them. The CDR3: CASSQRQGLVASYNEQFF. Here the CDR3 DNA reads TGCGCCAGCAGCCAACGGCAGGGACTGGTAGCCTCCTACAATGAGCAGTTCTTC.

V is TRBV2 and J is TRBJ2-5, with D possibly matching TRBD2 (6 bases). V lost 0 bases to trimming and J lost 1 base, with 9 bases between them. This CDR3 spans 15 amino acids. Germline V gene sequence: CDR1 SNHLY, CDR2 FYNNEI. The CDR3 is CASSEARDIQETQYF. CDR3 bases: TGTGCCAGCAGTGAAGCGCGGGATATCCAAGAGACCCAGTACTTC.

V is TRBV18 and J is TRBJ2-7; possible D gene TRBD2, 5 bases. The CDR3 is made up of 15 amino acids. With 2 bases removed from V and 1 base from J, the gap between germline ends came to 12 bases. Germline lookup yields CDR1 KGHSH and CDR2 LQKENI. The CDR3 region is CASSPEGRWSYEQYF. The CDR3 DNA reads TGTGCCAGCTCACCAGAGGGCAGGTGGTCCTACGAGCAGTACTTC.

The chain links TRBV5-4 to TRBJ2-3; D remains ambiguous. V was cut by 0 bases and J by 5 bases, with 13 bases left in between. CDR3 length equals 15 residues. CDR1 is SGHNT, CDR2 YYREEE, per germline (reference sequence). The CDR3 is CASSLDRSGVDTQYF. The CDR3, as DNA: TGTGCCAGCAGCTTGGATCGGAGTGGGGTAGATACGCAGTATTTT.

The chain carries TRBV13 and TRBJ2-5; TRBD1 aligns across 9 bases. V dropped 4 bases and J dropped 5; count of bases not matched to a gene: 8. The CDR3 is made up of 15 amino acids. Germline assignment: CDR1 PRHDT and CDR2 FYEKMQ (reference sequence). This CDR3 is CASSSLDRGGETQYF. The CDR3 bases are TGTGCCAGCAGCTCCCTGGACAGGGGTGGGGAGACCCAGTACTTC.

This chain links TRBV19 with TRBJ2-7; TRBD2 agrees at 8 bases. Germline V gene data show CDR1 as LNHDA and CDR2 as SQIVND (reference sequence). Germline trimming cut 3 bases from V and 0 bases from J; bases unmatched to any gene: 1. The CDR3 extends over 14 amino acids. The CDR3, as DNA: TGTGCCAGTAGTATGAGCGGGAGCTCCTACGAGCAGTACTTC. This encodes CASSMSGSSYEQYF. The complete variable domain, with remaining parts taken from reference TRBV19 and TRBJ2-7, reads DGGITQSPKYLFRKEGQNVTLSCEQNLNHDAMYWYRQDPGQGLRLIYYSQIVNDFQKGDIAEGYSVSREKKESFPLTVTSAQKNPTAFYLCASSMSGSSYEQYFGPGTRLTVT.

The genes are TRBV6-1 and TRBJ1-5, with D unresolved. This CDR3 contains 15 residues. Germline V gene data show CDR1 as MNHNS and CDR2 as SASEGT. Trimming pared 3 bases from V and 0 bases from J, leaving 9 bases between. CDR3 protein: CASSDNYSSNQPQHF. In DNA form, the CDR3 reads TGTGCCAGCAGTGATAACTACAGTAGCAATCAGCCCCAGCATTTT.